This is a list of T cell receptor beta chains from one sample in a study of blood T cell repertoires in COVID-19. Sequencing used immunoSEQ multiplex PCR; TCRdb keeps in-frame clones, though not all of them. The table includes about 200,000 clones, 80% detected once. Sequenced input: PBMCs or T cells enriched from blood (not recorded which). Receptors were obtained from a woman in her forties with acute COVID-19. Both conserved end residues are trimmed from each CDR3.

cdr3_aa,v_call,j_call
ASSPDSGTLELRYGYT,TRBV19,TRBJ1-2
ASSLTGFNSPLH,TRBV5-1,TRBJ1-6
ASRKVGQGNSLAGELF,TRBV2,TRBJ2-2
ASSVIAGGLIYNEQF,TRBV2,TRBJ2-1
ASRSQDSYEQY,TRBV19,TRBJ2-7
ASSALTGGKEKLF,TRBV9,TRBJ1-4
ASSLGGARSNQPQH,TRBV28,TRBJ1-5
ASSLAPGQGASYT,TRBV7-2,TRBJ1-2
ASHQSTGFISTIY,TRBV28,TRBJ1-3
ASSLTRATDTQY,TRBV7-3,TRBJ2-3
SVEGAGVLGGYT,TRBV29-1,TRBJ1-2
ASSHSPGINSPLH,TRBV6-6,TRBJ1-6
ATSGPGANYGYT,TRBV24-1,TRBJ1-2
ASSPGTGANYGYT,TRBV5-1,TRBJ1-2
ASTPDRSYGYT,TRBV19,TRBJ1-2
ASRGRTAYNEQF,TRBV6-5,TRBJ2-1
ASSRAGRQETQY,TRBV6-2/TRBV6-3,TRBJ2-5
ASRGPGGNQPQH,TRBV7-8,TRBJ1-5
ASSGTSSGANVLT,TRBV6-5,TRBJ2-6
ASRNDRGGLSLYGYT,TRBV28,TRBJ1-2
ASSLAINEKLF,TRBV5-5,TRBJ1-4
ASSRDSLNTIY,TRBV7-2,TRBJ1-3
ASSATEGGNSPLH,TRBV2,TRBJ1-6
ASRQGRENTQY,TRBV19,TRBJ2-3
ASSVVASGGLYEQY,TRBV9,TRBJ2-7
ASSHLAGGSYNEQF,TRBV28,TRBJ2-1